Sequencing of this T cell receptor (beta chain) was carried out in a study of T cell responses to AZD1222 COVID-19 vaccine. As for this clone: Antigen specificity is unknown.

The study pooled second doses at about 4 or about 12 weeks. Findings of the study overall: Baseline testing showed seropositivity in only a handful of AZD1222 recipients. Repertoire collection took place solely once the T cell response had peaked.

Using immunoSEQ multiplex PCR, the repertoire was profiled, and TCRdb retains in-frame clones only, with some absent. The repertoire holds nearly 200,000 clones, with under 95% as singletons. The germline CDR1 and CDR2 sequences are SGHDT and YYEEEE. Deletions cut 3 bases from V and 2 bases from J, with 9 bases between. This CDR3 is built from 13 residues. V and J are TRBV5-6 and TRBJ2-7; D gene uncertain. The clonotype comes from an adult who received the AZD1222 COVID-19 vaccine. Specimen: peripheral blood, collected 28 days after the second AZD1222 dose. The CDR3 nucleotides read TGTGCCAGCAGCTCCCCTGGACCCTACGAGCAGTACTTC. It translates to CASSSPGPYEQYF.